This T cell receptor beta chain was recorded in a study of beta chain features in type 1 diabetes. All of the isolated RNA was reverse transcribed, so expressed TCRB transcripts were sequenced. Measured with immunoSEQ multiplex PCR; TCRdb has only the in-frame clones, and not every one. The sample lists approximately 150,000 clones, under 11% occurring once. The V gene's germline CDR1 is LGHNA and CDR2 YSLEER. Unmatched junction bases numbered 0, after V lost 4 bases and J lost 4 bases. The CDR3 runs 13 residues. This receptor was identified in a man between 18 and 35 years old in good health. This chain connects TRBV4-3 to TRBJ1-4, with TRBD1 identical over 7 bases. The sequenced material came from naive CD4+ T cells from blood. Here the CDR3 reads CASSRDSNEKLFF. CDR3 coding DNA: TGCGCCAGCAGCCGGGACAGTAATGAAAAACTGTTTTTT.